The next 20 T cell receptor beta chains were all read from a single sample in a study of blood T cells in healthy people across ages. Then a second PCR, running roughly 7 to 11 cycles, was carried out with a sample-barcoded 5' primer and a J-beta primer mix. TCRdb ran MiXCR on the 5' RACE reads and lists one entry per CDR3 protein. The sample yields roughly 550,000 distinct CDR3 sequences, around 24% seen once. The sample was also linked to a second study, of T cells of mothers and their children.

Sequencing was performed on blood. These receptors originate from a boy aged 10-17 years in good health.

The rearrangement uses TRBV7-9 and TRBJ2-2; 8 nucleotides line up with TRBD2. V lost 3 bases, J lost 6 bases, and 9 bases stayed unmatched. The CDR3 runs to 16 residues. Germline lookup yields CDR1 SEHNR and CDR2 FQNEAQ (reference sequence). The CDR3 region is CASSFVPGLVPGELFF. The CDR3 bases are TGTGCCAGCAGCTTCGTCCCGGGACTAGTCCCCGGGGAGCTGTTTTTT.

This clonotype was counted only a few times. V is TRBV29-1 and J is TRBJ1-2; no clear D gene. CDR1 and CDR2 (germline): SQVTM, ANQGSEA. V lost 6 bases and J 2 bases, leaving 7 bases between the germline ends. This CDR3 is 11 amino acids long. CDR3 nucleotide sequence: TGCAGCGTGTCCGGGAACTATGGCTACACCTTC. Its translation: CSVSGNYGYTF.

The V call is TRBV7-6, the J call TRBJ1-4; 7 positions agree with TRBD1. Germline V gene lookup returns CDR1 SGHVS and CDR2 FNYEAQ. The trim removed 2 bases at V and 2 bases at J, leaving 11 bases unmatched. The CDR3 extends over 18 amino acids. The CDR3 protein is CASSLYSTGYPTNEKLFF. CDR3 nucleotides: TGTGCCAGCAGCTTATACTCGACAGGGTATCCTACTAATGAAAAACTGTTTTTT. The full variable domain, completed using reference TRBV7-6 and TRBJ1-4, is GAGVSQSPRYKVTKRGQDVALRCDPISGHVSLYWYRQALGQGPEFLTYFNYEAQQDKSGLPNDRFSAERPEGSISTLTIQRTEQRDSAMYRCASSLYSTGYPTNEKLFFGSGTQLSVL.

This clonotype was found once. The V and J genes are TRBV4-2 and TRBJ2-5; 8 nucleotides line up with TRBD2. The better agreement between TRBJ2-7 and the DNA end casts doubt on the J call. The CDR3 sequence is 16 residues long. The germline V gene has CDR1 LGHNA and CDR2 YNFKEQ. CDR3 residues: CASSQEGGRTSYEQYF. The CDR3 nucleotides are TGTGCCAGCAGCCAAGAGGGCGGGAGGACCTCCTACGAGCAGTACTTC.

The chain uses TRBV28 and TRBJ2-2, with 15 bases identical to TRBD2. The trim removed 5 bases at V and 7 bases at J, leaving 11 bases unmatched. Germline-derived CDR1 and CDR2 are MDHEN and SYDVKM. The CDR3 is 18 residues long. The CDR3 loop is CASSHGLAGGSMIGELFF. Here the CDR3 DNA reads TGTGCCAGCAGTCACGGACTAGCGGGAGGGTCGATGATCGGGGAGCTGTTTTTT.

This sequence joins TRBV20-1 and TRBJ2-5; no definite D call. The J call is doubtful: the DNA matches TRBJ2-1 better. Looked up from germline, CDR1 is DFQATT and CDR2 is SNEGSKA (reference sequence). The CDR3 spans 14 residues. As DNA, the CDR3 is TGCAGTGCTAGGACCCGAATAAGAGCGAATGAGCAGTTCTTC. It specifies CSARTRIRANEQFF.

This clonotype was observed a few times. V and J are TRBV28 and TRBJ2-2; TRBD2 is a possible D gene (6 bases). Germline V gene sequence: CDR1 MDHEN, CDR2 SYDVKM. Trimming removed 4 bases from V and 2 bases from J, with 17 bases in between. The CDR3 consists of 17 residues. CDR3 in DNA: TGTGCCAGCAGTTCCCCCCATATCGGGAGAAACACCGGGGAGCTGTTTTTT. Protein product: CASSSPHIGRNTGELFF.

This clonotype was picked up one time. The chain recombines TRBV6-6 with TRBJ2-7; D ambiguous. Trimming took off 7 bases at V and 2 bases at J, with 9 bases between the two ends. The germline V gene has CDR1 MNHNY and CDR2 SVGAGI (reference sequence). The CDR3 runs to 12 residues. For the CDR3, the DNA is TGTGCCAGCAAAGCCCTTGCCTACGAGCAGTACTTC. It encodes CASKALAYEQYF.

The CDR3, as DNA: TGTGCCAGCAACCGACAGGGGGCGAATAATGAAAAACTGTTTTTT. As protein: CASNRQGANNEKLFF. J is TRBJ1-4 and V is TRBV6-6; 10 nucleotides align to TRBD1. V shed 7 bases and J 4 bases; nucleotides not matched to a gene: 6. Germline loops: CDR1 MNHNY, CDR2 SVGAGI (reference sequence). This CDR3 is built from 15 residues.

This chain uses TRBV9 with TRBJ2-2; 10 nucleotides align to TRBD2. The CDR3 loop spans 17 amino acids. Trimming removed 0 bases from V and 5 bases from J; junction bases left unmatched: 7. CDR1 is SGDLS, CDR2 YYNGEE, per germline. The chain's CDR3 is CASSVEWTSGPTGELFF. Written as DNA, the CDR3 is TGTGCCAGCAGCGTAGAGTGGACTAGCGGACCTACCGGGGAGCTGTTTTTT.

There are a few counts of this clonotype. The chain uses TRBV27 and TRBJ2-5; 10 bases are a match to TRBD1. Gene TRBJ2-7 matches the end of the DNA better, so the J call may be wrong. The CDR3 sequence is 15 residues long. CDR1 is MNHEY, CDR2 SMNVEV, per germline (reference sequence). The CDR3: CASSLRTGGAYEQYF. The CDR3 DNA follows: TGTGCCAGCAGTCTCCGGACAGGGGGAGCCTACGAGCAGTACTTC.

The rearrangement links TRBV27 to TRBJ1-5; D ambiguous. The CDR3 consists of 15 residues. Germline V gene lookup returns CDR1 MNHEY and CDR2 SMNVEV (reference sequence). Trimming removed 5 bases at V and 1 base at J, with 12 bases between. CDR3 residues: CASSARPSSNQPQHF. The CDR3 nucleotides are TGTGCCAGCAGTGCCCGGCCCTCAAGCAATCAGCCCCAGCATTTT.

This clonotype was detected only a few times. The rearrangement links TRBV28 to TRBJ1-1; maybe TRBD1 (5 bases). V was shortened by 2 bases and J by 6 bases, with 22 bases between the two germline ends. CDR1 and CDR2 from the germline V gene are MDHEN and SYDVKM. This CDR3 contains 17 residues. The CDR3 DNA reads as TGTGCCAGCAGTTTAACGGGGCGGGGGTACCAAGGGGCTGAAGCTTTCTTT. As protein: CASSLTGRGYQGAEAFF.

This clonotype occurred a few times. An end of the junction differs from the germline gene, which may be a read error. As DNA, the CDR3 is TGTACCAGCACCACACGGGGTGGCGAGACCCAGTACTTC. Residues: CTSTTRGGETQYF. This chain joins TRBV7-8 and TRBJ2-5, with D tentatively TRBD2 (5 bases). Looked up from germline, CDR1 is SGHVS and CDR2 is FQNEAQ. There are 13 residues in the CDR3.

This clonotype was recorded a few times. The chain recombines TRBV20-1 with TRBJ2-1; D remains ambiguous. From germline, CDR1 is DFQATT and CDR2 SNEGSKA (reference sequence). This CDR3 is 13 amino acids long. Trimming stripped 2 bases from V and 7 bases from J, with 12 bases between. CDR3 nucleotides: TGCAGTGCTAGACTAGAATTTTGGAATGAGCAGTTCTTC. This gives the protein CSARLEFWNEQFF.

This clonotype was observed a few times. The CDR3 loop is CSRKGAGDTEAFF. DNA for the CDR3: TGCAGCAGAAAGGGGGCGGGGGACACTGAAGCTTTCTTT. The chain couples TRBV20-1 to TRBJ1-1; 7 bases fit TRBD1. Germline V gives CDR1 DFQATT, CDR2 SNEGSKA (reference sequence). CDR3 length equals 13 residues.

This clonotype was seen more than once but under ten times. The rearrangement uses TRBV6-1 and TRBJ1-5, with D unclear. Trimming stripped 2 bases from V and 0 bases from J, with 8 bases between. The CDR3 sequence is 15 residues long. Germline V lookup: CDR1 MNHNS, CDR2 SASEGT. The CDR3 reads CASSETNVSNQPQHF. DNA for the CDR3: TGTGCCAGCAGTGAAACTAATGTTAGCAATCAGCCCCAGCATTTT.

The chain is built from TRBV7-2 and TRBJ2-1; D is perhaps TRBD1 (7 bases). Trimming left V 3 bases short and J 1 base short, with 19 bases between. The CDR3 is made up of 18 amino acids. Germline CDR1 is SGHTA and CDR2 is FQGNSA. The CDR3 coding sequence is TGTGCCAGCAGCTTTCCCCAGGGGGGTGGAAAATCCTACAATGAGCAGTTCTTC. This sequence encodes CASSFPQGGGKSYNEQFF.

CDR3 bases: TGTGCCAGCAGCGTAGGCCTAGCGGGAGGTTACAATGAGCAGTTCTTC. Residues: CASSVGLAGGYNEQFF. This chain joins TRBV9 and TRBJ2-1; 11 bases fit TRBD2. This CDR3 spans 16 amino acids. The junction had 3 bases not matched to a gene; V was cut back by 0 bases and J by 4 bases. Germline V gene lookup returns CDR1 SGDLS and CDR2 YYNGEE.

The chain carries TRBV4-3 and TRBJ2-2; the D is unclear. Trimming took off 6 bases at V and 1 base at J, with 9 bases between the two ends. This CDR3 has 14 residues. From germline, CDR1 is LGHNA and CDR2 YSLEER. The CDR3: CASRPSWNTGELFF. Written as DNA, the CDR3 is TGCGCCAGCAGGCCGTCTTGGAACACCGGGGAGCTGTTTTTT.